This TCR beta chain is drawn from a study of somatic mutations in cytotoxic T cells in rheumatoid arthritis. At the level of the study: Patient blood (around 30 ml EDTA) was collected right after diagnosis, preceding any treatment. Study-level results: Clonality measured in CD8+ T cells did not differ significantly between rheumatoid arthritis patients and age-matched healthy controls.

As for this clone: Its antigen remains unknown.

The method was immunoSEQ multiplex PCR; TCRdb's version includes in-frame clones alone and lacks a portion of them. The data contain thousands of clones, about four fifths of them seen just once; the ten biggest clones take up 4.5% to 6%. The origin of this receptor is an adult with rheumatoid arthritis. The sample was CD8+ T cells sorted from blood.

This CDR3 is CASSQNRDTQYF. In nucleotides, the CDR3 is TGCGCCAGCAGCCAAAATCGTGATACGCAGTATTTT. This chain connects TRBV4-1 to TRBJ2-3; D is ambiguous. CDR1 is MGHRA and CDR2 is YSYEKL in the germline V gene. The CDR3 is 12 residues long. V lost 2 bases, J lost 6 bases, and 6 bases lay in between.